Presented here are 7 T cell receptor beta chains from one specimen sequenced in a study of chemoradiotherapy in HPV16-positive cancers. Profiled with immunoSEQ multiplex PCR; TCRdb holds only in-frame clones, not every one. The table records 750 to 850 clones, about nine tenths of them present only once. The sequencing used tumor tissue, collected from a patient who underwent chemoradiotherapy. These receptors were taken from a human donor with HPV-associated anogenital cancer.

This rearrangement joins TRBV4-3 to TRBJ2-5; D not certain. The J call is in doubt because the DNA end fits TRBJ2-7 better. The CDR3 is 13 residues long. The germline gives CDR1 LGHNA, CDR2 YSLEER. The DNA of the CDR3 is TGCGCCAGCAGCCTAAATTTGGGGTACGAGCAGTACTTC. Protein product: CASSLNLGYEQYF.

The CDR3 DNA sequence: TGTGCCAGCAGTTACCTGCCCACCGAAAAACTGTTTTTT. Translating it yields CASSYLPTEKLFF. This chain links TRBV6-5 with TRBJ1-4; D gene unclear. The CDR3 extends over 13 amino acids. V dropped 2 bases and J dropped 8 bases, with 9 bases sitting between them. Per germline, CDR1 MNHEY and CDR2 SVGAGI.

CDR3 sequence (DNA): TGTGCCAGCAGCCCAACGGGGGATACGCAGTATTTT. Translating gives CASSPTGDTQYF. V is TRBV6-6 and J is TRBJ2-3; possible D gene TRBD2, 5 bases. Deletions cut 6 bases from V and 6 bases from J, with 10 bases between. Germline-derived CDR1 and CDR2 are MNHNY and SVGAGI (reference sequence). The CDR3 spans 12 residues.

The CDR3 DNA is TGTGCCAGCAGCGTAGGCATAGGTCCCTACGAGCAGTACTTC. Translated: CASSVGIGPYEQYF. The V call is TRBV9, the J call TRBJ2-7; D is ambiguous. Germline CDR1 reads SGDLS; CDR2 reads YYNGEE. The V end lost 0 bases, the J end lost 2 bases, and 9 bases lay between the germline ends. The CDR3 extends over 14 amino acids.

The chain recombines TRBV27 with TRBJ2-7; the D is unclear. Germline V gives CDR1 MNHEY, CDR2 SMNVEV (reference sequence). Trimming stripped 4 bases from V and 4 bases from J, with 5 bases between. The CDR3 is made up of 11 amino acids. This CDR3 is CASSWGYEQYF. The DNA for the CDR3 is TGTGCCAGCAGTTGGGGATACGAGCAGTACTTC.

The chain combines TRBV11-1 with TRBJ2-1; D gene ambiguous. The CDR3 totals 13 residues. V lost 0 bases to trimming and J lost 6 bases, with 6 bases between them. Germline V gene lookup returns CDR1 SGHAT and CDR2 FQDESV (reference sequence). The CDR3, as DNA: TGTGCCAGCAGCTTAGCAGGGATCAATGAGCAGTTCTTC. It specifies CASSLAGINEQFF.

For the CDR3, the DNA is TGTGCCAGCAGTGATGGGTTTCGGGAAAAACTGTTTTTT. It yields the protein CASSDGFREKLFF. The chain is built from TRBV2 and TRBJ1-4, with unresolved D. The CDR3 totals 13 residues. V shed 3 bases and J shed 8 bases, with 10 bases lying between them. The germline CDR1 and CDR2 sequences are SNHLY and FYNNEI.